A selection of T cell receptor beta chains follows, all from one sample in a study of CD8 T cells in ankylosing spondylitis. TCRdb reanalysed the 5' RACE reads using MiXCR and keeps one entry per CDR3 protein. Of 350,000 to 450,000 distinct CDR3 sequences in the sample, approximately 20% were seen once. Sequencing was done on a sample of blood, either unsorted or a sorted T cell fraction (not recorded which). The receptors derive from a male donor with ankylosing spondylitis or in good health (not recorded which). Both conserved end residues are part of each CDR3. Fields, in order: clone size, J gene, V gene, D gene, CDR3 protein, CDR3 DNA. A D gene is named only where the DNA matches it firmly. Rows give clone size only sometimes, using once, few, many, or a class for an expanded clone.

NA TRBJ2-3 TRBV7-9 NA CASFDSPDTQYF TGTGCCAGCTTTGACAGCCCCGATACGCAGTATTTT
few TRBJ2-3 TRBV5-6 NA CASSLRISPHTDTQYF TGTGCCAGCAGCCTAAGGATCAGTCCCCACACAGATACGCAGTATTTT
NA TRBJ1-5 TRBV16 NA CASSQSYVYSNQPQHF TGTGCCAGCAGCCAATCGTATGTCTATAGCAATCAGCCCCAGCATTTT
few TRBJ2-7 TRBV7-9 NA CASSLVTTVGEQYF TGTGCCAGCAGCTTAGTGACCACGGTAGGCGAGCAGTACTTC
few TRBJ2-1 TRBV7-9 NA CASSQSQGLSYNEQFF TGTGCCAGCAGCCAAAGCCAGGGTTTGTCCTACAATGAGCAGTTCTTC
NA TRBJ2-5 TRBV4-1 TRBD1 CASSQVDRGQETQYF TGCGCCAGCAGCCAAGTCGACAGGGGTCAAGAGACCCAGTACTTC
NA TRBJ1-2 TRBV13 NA CASSLSGKNYGYTF TGTGCCAGCAGCTTAAGTGGCAAGAACTATGGCTACACCTTC
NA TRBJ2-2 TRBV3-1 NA CASSLILRPGELFF TGTGCCAGCAGCCTCATACTACGCCCCGGGGAGCTGTTTTTT
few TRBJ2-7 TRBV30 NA CASEQGGYEQYF TGTGCCTCGGAACAAGGAGGGTACGAGCAGTACTTC
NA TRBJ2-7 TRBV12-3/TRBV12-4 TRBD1 CASSPQSGQGGIHEQYF TGTGCCAGCAGTCCCCAGAGCGGACAGGGTGGAATCCACGAGCAGTACTTC
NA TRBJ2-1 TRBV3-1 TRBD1 CASSQDRRGPESSYNEQFF TGTGCCAGCAGCCAAGATCGTAGGGGGCCAGAGAGCTCCTACAATGAGCAGTTCTTC
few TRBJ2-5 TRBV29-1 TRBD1 CSVEGGTGVPQETQYF TGCAGCGTTGAAGGGGGGACAGGGGTCCCCCAAGAGACCCAGTACTTC
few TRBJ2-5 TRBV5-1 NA CASTLDYLASKETQYF TGCGCCAGCACCCTGGACTATCTGGCTTCGAAAGAGACCCAGTACTTC
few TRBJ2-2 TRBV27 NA CASSFIGVTNTGELFF TGTGCCAGCAGTTTTATTGGTGTCACGAACACCGGGGAGCTGTTTTTT
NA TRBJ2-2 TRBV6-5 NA CASSYPGRVGDTGELFF TGTGCCAGCAGTTACCCTGGACGGGTGGGGGACACCGGGGAGCTGTTTTTT
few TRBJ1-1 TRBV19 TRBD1 CASSIGTGNTEAFF TGTGCCAGTAGTATAGGGACAGGGAACACTGAAGCTTTCTTT
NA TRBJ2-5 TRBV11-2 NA CASSLDGGRPFQETQYF TGTGCCAGCAGCTTAGATGGGGGTCGGCCCTTCCAAGAGACCCAGTACTTC
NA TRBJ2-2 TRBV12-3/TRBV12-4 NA CASTPGQSTGELFF TGTGCCAGTACCCCCGGACAGTCCACCGGGGAGCTGTTTTTT
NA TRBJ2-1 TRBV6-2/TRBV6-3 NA CASSYSIIGENEQFF TGTGCCAGCAGTTACTCAATAATAGGGGAGAATGAGCAGTTCTTC
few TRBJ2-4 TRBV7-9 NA CASSQLEAKNIQYF TGTGCCAGCAGCCAACTTGAAGCCAAAAACATTCAGTACTTC
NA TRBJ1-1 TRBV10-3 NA CAITREVNTEAFF TGTGCCATCACTAGGGAGGTGAACACTGAAGCTTTCTTT
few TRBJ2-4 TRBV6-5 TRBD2 CASSYSLPGGNKNIQYF TGTGCCAGCAGTTACTCGTTGCCCGGGGGGAACAAAAACATTCAGTACTTC
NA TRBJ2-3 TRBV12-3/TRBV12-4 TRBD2 CASRRVRGSTDTQYF TGTGCCAGCAGGAGGGTGCGGGGGAGCACAGATACGCAGTATTTT
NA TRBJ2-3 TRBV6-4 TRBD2 CASSAGPGGNTQYF TGTGCCAGCAGCGCGGGACCGGGAGGAAATACGCAGTATTTT
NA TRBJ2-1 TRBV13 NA CASSLGRGTPSEQFF TGTGCCAGCAGCTTAGGGCGGGGAACTCCCAGTGAGCAGTTCTTC
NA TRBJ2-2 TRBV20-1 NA CSARDRWKAGELFF TGCAGTGCTAGAGATCGGTGGAAAGCCGGGGAGCTGTTTTTT
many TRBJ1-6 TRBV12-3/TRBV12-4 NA CASSASRALPLHF TGTGCCAGCAGCGCATCCCGGGCTTTGCCCCTCCACTTT
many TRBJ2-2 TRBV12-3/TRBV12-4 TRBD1 CASSTPGQGYGELFF TGTGCCAGCAGTACACCGGGACAGGGCTACGGGGAGCTGTTTTTT
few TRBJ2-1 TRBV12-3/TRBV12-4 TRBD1 CASSVGQGQFF TGTGCCAGCAGCGTGGGACAGGGGCAGTTCTTC
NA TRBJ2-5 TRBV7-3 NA CASSPAGAGETQYF TGTGCCAGCAGCCCCGCGGGGGCTGGGGAGACCCAGTACTTC
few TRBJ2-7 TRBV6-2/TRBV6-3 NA CASSSQGYYEQYF TGTGCCAGCAGCTCCCAGGGATACTACGAGCAGTACTTC
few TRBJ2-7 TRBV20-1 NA CSARGGGQRNWNEQYF TGCAGTGCTAGAGGGGGGGGACAGCGTAATTGGAACGAGCAGTACTTC
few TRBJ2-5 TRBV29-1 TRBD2 CSVRGLAGDGETQYF TGCAGCGTTAGAGGACTAGCGGGGGACGGGGAGACCCAGTACTTC
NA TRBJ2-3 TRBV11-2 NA CASRKDFTDTQCF TGTGCCAGCAGAAAGGACTTCACAGATACGCAGTGTTTT
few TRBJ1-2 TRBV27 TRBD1 CASSPGQGIVGYTF TGTGCCAGCAGTCCGGGACAGGGAATCGTAGGCTACACCTTC
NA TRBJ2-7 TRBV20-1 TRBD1 CSARGQGSFYEQYF TGCAGTGCTAGAGGACAGGGTTCTTTCTACGAGCAGTACTTC
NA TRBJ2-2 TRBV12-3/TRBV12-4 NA CASSLGQVTSTGELFF TGTGCCAGCAGTTTAGGGCAGGTCACATCGACCGGGGAGCTGTTTTTT
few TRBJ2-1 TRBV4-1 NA CASSASQTYNEQFF TGCGCCAGCAGCGCGTCACAGACATACAATGAGCAGTTCTTC
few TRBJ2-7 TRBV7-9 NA CASSLDPQALSYEQYF TGTGCCAGCAGCTTAGACCCACAGGCTCTTTCCTACGAGCAGTACTTC
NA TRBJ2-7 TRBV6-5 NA CASSYSEGAYEQYF TGTGCCAGCAGTTACTCAGAGGGGGCCTACGAGCAGTACTTC
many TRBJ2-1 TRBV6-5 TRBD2 CASSSGGSYNEQFF TGTGCCAGCAGTAGCGGGGGCTCCTACAATGAGCAGTTCTTC